The clone carrying this T cell receptor beta chain has a handful of counts. The same CDR3 arises from other DNA sequences in this sample as well. Time point meaning: pretreatment peripheral blood. This entry belongs to a study of PD-L1 blockade in urothelial cancer. Here immunoSEQ multiplex PCR was the method, and the copy in TCRdb shows in-frame clones only, minus some. The sample has tens of thousands of clones; around 86% are singletons. Germline values: CDR1 SNHLY, CDR2 FYNNEI. The CDR3 is 15 residues long. V was shortened by 0 bases and J by 7 bases, with 13 bases between the two germline ends. This clonotype originated in a man between 60 and 70 years old with urothelial cancer. V usage is TRBV2 and J usage is TRBJ1-5, with D perhaps TRBD1 (5 bases). This specimen consisted of PBMCs, obtained around atezolizumab (anti-PD-L1) treatment. The CDR3 bases are TGTGCCAGCAGTGAAGCGCGAGGGGCGGGACAGCCCCAGCATTTT. Translated: CASSEARGAGQPQHF.